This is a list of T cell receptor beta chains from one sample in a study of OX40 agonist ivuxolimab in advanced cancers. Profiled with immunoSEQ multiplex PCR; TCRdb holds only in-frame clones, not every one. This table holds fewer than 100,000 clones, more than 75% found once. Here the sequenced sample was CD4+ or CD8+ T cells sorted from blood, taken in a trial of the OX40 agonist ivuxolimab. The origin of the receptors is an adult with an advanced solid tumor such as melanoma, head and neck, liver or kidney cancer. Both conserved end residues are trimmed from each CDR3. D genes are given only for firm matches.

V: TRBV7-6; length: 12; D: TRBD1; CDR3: ASSLGQFAYEQY
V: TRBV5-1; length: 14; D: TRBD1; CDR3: ASSLRGQVNTGELF
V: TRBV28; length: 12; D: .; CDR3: ASRRLIANYGYT
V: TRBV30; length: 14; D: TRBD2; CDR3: AWSPPRTSGRHTQY
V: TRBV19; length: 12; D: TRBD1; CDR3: ASSVTGGEYEQY
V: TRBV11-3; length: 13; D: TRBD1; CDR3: ASSPGTGKIDEQF
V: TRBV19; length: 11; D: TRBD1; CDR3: ASSTTGDTEAF
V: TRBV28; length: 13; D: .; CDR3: ASIPRGLLFWEQY
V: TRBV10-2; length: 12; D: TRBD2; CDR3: ASRTSGITYEQY
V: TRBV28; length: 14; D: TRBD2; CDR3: ASGRPGLAREYTQY
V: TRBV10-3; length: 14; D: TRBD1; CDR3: AISGGGQGILYGYT
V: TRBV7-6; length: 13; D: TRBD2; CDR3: ASSLAGGPNNEQF
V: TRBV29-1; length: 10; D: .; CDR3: SVGSGDQPQH
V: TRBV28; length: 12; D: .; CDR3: ASRVLSGSYEQY
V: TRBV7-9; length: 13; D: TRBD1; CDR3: ASSFQTGSRQAQY
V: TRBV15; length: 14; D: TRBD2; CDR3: ATSRDGGTSNGELF
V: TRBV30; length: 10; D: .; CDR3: AWSPNGGEQF
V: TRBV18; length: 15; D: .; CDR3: ASSPVRTGVSGNTIY
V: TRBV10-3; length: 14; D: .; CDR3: AITPGTPSGANVLT
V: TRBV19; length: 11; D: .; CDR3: ASSIGRIETQY
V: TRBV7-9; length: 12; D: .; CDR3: ASSDPYRDEKLF
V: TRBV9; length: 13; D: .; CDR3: ASSVADPRLAGYT
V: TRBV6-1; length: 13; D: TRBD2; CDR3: ASSEASGRIETQY
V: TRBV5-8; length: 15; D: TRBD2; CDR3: ASSAFYGRGTSYEQY
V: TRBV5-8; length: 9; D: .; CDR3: ASSFNYEQY
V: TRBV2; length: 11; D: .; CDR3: ASSGLIRSGQY
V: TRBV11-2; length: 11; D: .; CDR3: ASSLGVGETQY
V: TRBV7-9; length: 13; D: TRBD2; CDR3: ASSSTSGISGELF
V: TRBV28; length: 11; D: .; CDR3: ASRMYGSGELF
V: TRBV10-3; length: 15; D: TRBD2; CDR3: AISDDSGGYSPETQY
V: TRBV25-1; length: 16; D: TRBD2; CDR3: ASSESGLAGENTGELF
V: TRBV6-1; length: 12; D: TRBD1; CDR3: ASIQTGEGTEAF
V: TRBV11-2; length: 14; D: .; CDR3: ASSSKQGWGVETQY
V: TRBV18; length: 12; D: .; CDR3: ASSEGGVTYEQY
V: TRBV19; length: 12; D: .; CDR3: ASSPPRAYNEQF
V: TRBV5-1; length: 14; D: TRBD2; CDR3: ASSLTASGDTGELF
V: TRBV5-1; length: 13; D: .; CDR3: ASSLETGLRNTIY
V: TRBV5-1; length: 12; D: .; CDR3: ASSLTGISDGYT
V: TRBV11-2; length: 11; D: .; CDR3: ASSASGDARNF
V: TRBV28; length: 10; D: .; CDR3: ASSLSTETQY
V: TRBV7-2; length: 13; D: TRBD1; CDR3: ASSLERGQGYEQY